The 19 T cell receptor beta chains given below trace back to one sample, sequenced in a study of blood T cell repertoires in COVID-19. Libraries were prepared by immunoSEQ multiplex PCR; TCRdb keeps only in-frame clonotypes and omits some of them. Among around 160,000 clones listed, 84% were seen once. What was sequenced was PBMCs or T cells enriched from blood (not recorded which). These receptors were obtained from a woman aged 45-60 years who had been exposed to COVID-19.

The chain joins TRBV6-1 to TRBJ2-7; tentatively, D is TRBD1 (5 bases). V shed 1 base and J shed 0 bases, with 10 bases lying between them. CDR1 MNHNS and CDR2 SASEGT come from the germline V gene. This CDR3 contains 15 residues. In DNA form, the CDR3 reads TGTGCCAGCAGTGAAGGGTACAGGAGCTCCTACGAGCAGTACTTC. Its protein is CASSEGYRSSYEQYF.

V gene TRBV10-1 combines with J gene TRBJ2-5, with a tentative D call TRBD2 (6 bases). This CDR3 is 13 amino acids long. CDR1 and CDR2 from the germline V gene are WNHNN and SYGVQD (reference sequence). Trimming cost V 4 bases and J 6 bases, with 12 bases left between them. CDR3 in amino acids: CASSAGAVQTQYF. The CDR3 DNA reads as TGCGCCAGCAGTGCGGGAGCTGTTCAGACCCAGTACTTC.

The chain joins TRBV7-6 to TRBJ2-7, with D uncertain. Trimming took 1 base from V and 4 from J, leaving 14 bases between them. Germline CDR1 SGHVS, CDR2 FNYEAQ. The CDR3 totals 15 residues. CDR3 protein: CASSLEVAFQYEQYF. CDR3 sequence (DNA): TGTGCCAGCAGCTTAGAAGTTGCATTTCAGTACGAGCAGTACTTC.

This clone is medium-sized within its sample. The chain combines TRBV6-2 or TRBV6-3 with TRBJ2-2, with TRBD2 identical over 14 bases. Germline V gene data show CDR1 as MNHEY and CDR2 as SVGEGT. CDR3 length equals 18 residues. V shed 0 bases, J shed 3 bases, and the junction held 3 bases outside the gene matches. The CDR3 DNA follows: TGTGCCAGCAGTTACTCGACTAGCGGGGGGGCCGACACCGGGGAGCTGTTTTTT. Encoded protein: CASSYSTSGGADTGELFF.

The genes are TRBV7-9 and TRBJ1-5; D not resolved. Trimming stripped 3 bases from V and 5 bases from J, with 8 bases between. The CDR3 is 13 residues long. Looked up from germline, CDR1 is SEHNR and CDR2 is FQNEAQ (reference sequence). Here the CDR3 reads CASSLWADQPQHF. The CDR3 region has the DNA TGTGCCAGCAGCTTGTGGGCTGATCAGCCCCAGCATTTT. Full variable domain (missing parts from reference TRBV7-9 and TRBJ1-5): DTGVSQNPRHKITKRGQNVTFRCDPISEHNRLYWYRQTLGQGPEFLTYFQNEAQLEKSRLLSDRFSAERPKGSFSTLEIQRTEQGDSAMYLCASSLWADQPQHFGDGTRLSIL.

The CDR3 nucleotides read TGTGCCAGCAGCCCCAGGACTAGCGGGAGGGCCAGGAGCTTCTACAATGAGCAGTTCTTC. Translating gives CASSPRTSGRARSFYNEQFF. The chain links TRBV14 to TRBJ2-1; 15 bases are a match to TRBD2. CDR3 length: 20 residues. Germline assignment: CDR1 SGHDN and CDR2 FVKESK. Trimming removed 4 bases from V and 3 bases from J; junction bases left unmatched: 13.

The J gene is TRBJ2-5, the V gene TRBV29-1; 7 positions match TRBD2. Germline V gives CDR1 SQVTM, CDR2 ANQGSEA. This CDR3 contains 14 residues. The J segment lost 5 bases and the V segment lost 5 bases, leaving 11 bases of the junction unmatched. The CDR3, as DNA: TGCAGCGTTCGCGACGGGATGGGGGGGGAGACCCAGTACTTC. This gives the protein CSVRDGMGGETQYF.

This clone was detected once. CDR3 residues: CASTSGNTIYF. Written as DNA, the CDR3 is TGTGCCTCCACATCTGGAAACACCATATATTTT. V gene TRBV6-5 combines with J gene TRBJ1-3; D not resolved. This CDR3 spans 11 amino acids. V was cut by 11 bases and J by 1 base, with 6 bases left in between. The V gene's germline CDR1 is MNHEY and CDR2 SVGAGI.

The chain carries TRBV19 and TRBJ1-2, with a tentative D call TRBD1 (6 bases). V shed 7 bases and J shed 5 bases, with 26 bases lying between them. Germline CDR1 LNHDA, CDR2 SQIVND (reference sequence). The CDR3 extends over 17 amino acids. The DNA for the CDR3 is TGTGCCAGTAAAGGCCCGAAACCGGGTAGGGACACGTATGGCTACACCTTC. It translates to CASKGPKPGRDTYGYTF.

The chain recombines TRBV6-5 with TRBJ1-3; 7 bases fit TRBD1. CDR3 length equals 15 residues. Germline V CDR1 and CDR2: MNHEY, SVGAGI. The V gene end was trimmed by 4 bases and the J gene end by 0 bases; junction bases not matched to a gene: 3. The DNA for the CDR3 is TGTGCCAGCAGTTCCGGGACAGACTCTGGAAACACCATATATTTT. Translated: CASSSGTDSGNTIYF.

The chain has TRBV9 and TRBJ2-2; 9 bases are shared with TRBD1. Per the germline V gene, CDR1 is SGDLS and CDR2 is YYNGEE. The CDR3 loop spans 16 amino acids. V lost 0 bases to trimming and J lost 6 bases; unmatched junction nucleotides: 6. CDR3 in DNA: TGTGCCAGCAGCGTAGGGGTAGGGACAGGGTCCGGGGAGCTGTTTTTT. This gives the protein CASSVGVGTGSGELFF.

This clone has more than one count but fewer than ten. V is TRBV3-1 (or the pseudogene TRBV3-2) and J is TRBJ1-5; D is unclear. V lost 1 base to trimming and J lost 7 bases, with 8 bases between them. This CDR3 comprises 13 residues. CDR1 is LGHDT, CDR2 YNNKEL, per germline (reference sequence). CDR3 protein: CASSQGGRQPQHF. The CDR3 nucleotides read TGTGCCAGCAGCCAAGGAGGGCGGCAGCCCCAGCATTTT.

The chain combines TRBV11-2 with TRBJ1-2, with D perhaps matching TRBD1 (6 bases). V shed 1 base and J shed 7 bases, with 10 bases lying between them. The CDR3 has 13 amino acids. CDR1 is SGHAT, CDR2 FQNNGV, per germline. The CDR3 sequence: CASSLGAGAGYTF. CDR3 DNA sequence: TGTGCCAGCAGCTTAGGTGCAGGGGCTGGCTACACCTTC.

This clone was recorded once. The chain combines TRBV7-2 with TRBJ2-3, with 11 positions matching TRBD2. V shed 6 bases, J shed 6 bases, and the junction held 14 bases outside the gene matches. This CDR3 has 17 amino acids. Germline V gene data show CDR1 as SGHTA and CDR2 as FQGNSA. CDR3 protein: CASSSPGVAGGPDTQYF. As DNA, the CDR3 is TGTGCCAGCAGTTCCCCGGGGGTAGCGGGAGGGCCGGATACGCAGTATTTT. Drawing the rest from reference TRBV7-2 and TRBJ2-3, the complete variable domain is GAGVSQSPSNKVTEKGKDVELRCDPISGHTALYWYRQSLGQGLEFLIYFQGNSAPDKSGLPSDRFSAERTGGSVSTLTIQRTQQEDSAVYLCASSSPGVAGGPDTQYFGPGTRLTVL.

As concerns this clone: This could be a read error, since a much larger clone is one nucleotide away. This sequence joins TRBV5-4 and TRBJ1-2; D uncertain. Germline CDR1 SGHNT, CDR2 YYREEE (reference sequence). The CDR3 runs to 13 residues. V lost 1 base to trimming and J lost 8 bases, with 12 bases between them. The CDR3 reads CASSLQVAEGYTF. The CDR3 DNA reads as TGTGCCAGCAGCTTGCAAGTGGCGGAGGGCTACACCTTC.

V usage is TRBV4-2 and J usage is TRBJ1-4, with a possible D match to TRBD1 (5 bases). The CDR3 contains 13 residues. Trimming cost V 8 bases and J 0 bases, with 7 bases left between them. In germline, CDR1 is LGHNA, CDR2 YNFKEQ. CDR3 residues: CASSRATNEKLFF. The CDR3 region has the DNA TGTGCCAGCTCCAGGGCAACTAATGAAAAACTGTTTTTT.

V usage is TRBV6-5 and J usage is TRBJ1-5; possible D gene TRBD1, 5 bases. The germline V gene has CDR1 MNHEY and CDR2 SVGAGI. The CDR3 length is 13 residues. This CDR3 is CAVAQGINQPQHF. CDR3 sequence (DNA): TGTGCTGTAGCCCAGGGCATCAATCAGCCCCAGCATTTT.

This clone was detected only once. The CDR3 reads CASNRGLAKNIQYF. CDR3 DNA sequence: TGTGCCAGCAATCGGGGGTTAGCCAAAAACATTCAGTACTTC. V usage is TRBV6-5 and J usage is TRBJ2-4, with D possibly matching TRBD2 (6 bases). Germline values: CDR1 MNHEY, CDR2 SVGAGI. CDR3 size: 14 residues. The V and J ends lost 7 bases and 0 bases respectively, with 10 bases between them.

This clone was detected once. The chain uses TRBV18 and TRBJ1-1; D might be TRBD1 (5 bases). CDR1 is KGHSH, CDR2 LQKENI, per germline. V was cut by 8 bases and J by 8 bases, with 21 bases left in between. This CDR3 contains 14 residues. CDR3 sequence: CASPILRGEGEAFF. In nucleotides, the CDR3 is TGTGCCAGCCCTATCCTTCGGGGGGAGGGCGAAGCTTTCTTT.